This T cell receptor (beta chain) derives from a study of somatic mutations in cytotoxic T cells in rheumatoid arthritis. Across the whole study: Nearly 100% purity was obtained when some V beta antibody-stained T-cell populations were flow-sorted; these included V beta1+ cells sequenced for TCRB. Study-wide findings and caveats: The study found no significant difference in CD8+ T-cell clonality between rheumatoid arthritis patients and age-matched healthy controls.

Only in-frame clones appear in the TCRdb table, and some are missing; sequencing was by immunoSEQ multiplex PCR. The sample holds about 20,000 clones, approximately 80% seen once. A word on this clone: The antigen is not known.

Sequenced: CD8+ T cells sorted from blood. This clonotype was sampled from an adult with rheumatoid arthritis.

The CDR3 here is CASSPNLAGGLETQYF. The DNA of the CDR3 is TGTGCCAGCAGCCCGAACTTAGCAGGGGGCCTAGAGACCCAGTACTTC. The rearrangement uses TRBV27 and TRBJ2-5; TRBD1 matches at 8 bases. Germline V lookup: CDR1 MNHEY, CDR2 SMNVEV (reference sequence). The V and J ends lost 6 bases and 4 bases, in that order; junction bases with no gene match: 13. This CDR3 region has 16 residues.